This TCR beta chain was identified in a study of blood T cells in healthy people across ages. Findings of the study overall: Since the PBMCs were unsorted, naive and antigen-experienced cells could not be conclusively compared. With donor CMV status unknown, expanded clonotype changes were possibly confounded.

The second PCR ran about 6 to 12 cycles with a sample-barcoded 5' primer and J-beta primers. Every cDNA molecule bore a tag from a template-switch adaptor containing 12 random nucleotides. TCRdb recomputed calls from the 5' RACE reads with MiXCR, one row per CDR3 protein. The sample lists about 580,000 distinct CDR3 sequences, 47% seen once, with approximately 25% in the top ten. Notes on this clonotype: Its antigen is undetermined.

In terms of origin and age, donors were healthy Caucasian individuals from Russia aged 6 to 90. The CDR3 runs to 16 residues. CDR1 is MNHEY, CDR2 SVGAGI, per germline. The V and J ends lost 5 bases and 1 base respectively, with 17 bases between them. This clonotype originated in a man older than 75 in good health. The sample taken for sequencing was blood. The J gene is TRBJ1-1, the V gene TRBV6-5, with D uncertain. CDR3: CASSPHAIGRNTEAFF. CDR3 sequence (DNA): TGTGCCAGCAGTCCCCATGCGATAGGGAGGAACACTGAAGCTTTCTTT.